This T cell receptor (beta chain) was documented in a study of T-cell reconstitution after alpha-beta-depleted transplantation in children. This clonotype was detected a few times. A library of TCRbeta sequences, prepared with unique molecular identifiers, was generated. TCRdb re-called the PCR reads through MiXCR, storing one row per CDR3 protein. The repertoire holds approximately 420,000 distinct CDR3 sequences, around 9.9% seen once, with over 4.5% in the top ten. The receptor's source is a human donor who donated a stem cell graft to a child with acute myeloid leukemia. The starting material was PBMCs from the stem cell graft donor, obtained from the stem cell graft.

CDR3 residues: CSVDLGLAGASGEQFF. The CDR3 DNA follows: TGCAGCGTTGACCTGGGACTAGCGGGAGCTAGCGGTGAGCAGTTCTTC. The rearrangement joins TRBV29-1 to TRBJ2-1; 14 nucleotides match TRBD2. V shed 3 bases, J shed 9 bases, and the junction held 10 bases outside the gene matches. CDR3 length equals 16 residues. Per the germline V gene, CDR1 is SQVTM and CDR2 is ANQGSEA.